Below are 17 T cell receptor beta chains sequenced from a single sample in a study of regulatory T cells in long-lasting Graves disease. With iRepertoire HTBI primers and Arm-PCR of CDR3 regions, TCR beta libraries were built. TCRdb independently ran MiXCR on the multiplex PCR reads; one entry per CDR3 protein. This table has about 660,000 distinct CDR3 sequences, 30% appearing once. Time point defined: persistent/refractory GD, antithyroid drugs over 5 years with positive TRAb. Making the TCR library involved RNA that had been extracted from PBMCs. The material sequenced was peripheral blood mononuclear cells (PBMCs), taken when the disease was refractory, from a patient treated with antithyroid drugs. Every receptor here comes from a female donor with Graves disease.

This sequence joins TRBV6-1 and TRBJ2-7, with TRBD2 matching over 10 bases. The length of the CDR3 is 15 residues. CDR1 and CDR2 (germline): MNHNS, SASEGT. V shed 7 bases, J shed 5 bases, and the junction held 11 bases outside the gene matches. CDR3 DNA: TGTGCCAGCAAGGGGAAGCGGGAGGGTCTCAACGAGCAGTACTTC. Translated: CASKGKREGLNEQYF.

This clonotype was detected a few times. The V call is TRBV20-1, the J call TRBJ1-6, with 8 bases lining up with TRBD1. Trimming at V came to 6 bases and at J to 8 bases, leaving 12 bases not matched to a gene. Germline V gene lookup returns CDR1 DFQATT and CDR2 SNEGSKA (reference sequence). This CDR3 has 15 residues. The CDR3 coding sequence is TGCAGTGCCAACCCTGGACAGGGTTCTTATTCACCCCTCCACTTT. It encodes CSANPGQGSYSPLHF.

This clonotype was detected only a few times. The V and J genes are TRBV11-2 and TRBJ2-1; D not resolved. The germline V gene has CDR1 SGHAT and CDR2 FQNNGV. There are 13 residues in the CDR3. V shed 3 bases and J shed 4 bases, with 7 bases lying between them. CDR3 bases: TGTGCCAGCAGCTTGGAAGCGTACAATGAGCAGTTCTTC. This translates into CASSLEAYNEQFF.

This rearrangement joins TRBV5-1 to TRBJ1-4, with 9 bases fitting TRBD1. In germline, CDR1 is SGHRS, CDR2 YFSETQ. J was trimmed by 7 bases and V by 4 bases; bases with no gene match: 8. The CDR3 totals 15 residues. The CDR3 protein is CASSPGTGLREKLFF. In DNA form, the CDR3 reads TGCGCCAGCAGCCCAGGGACAGGGCTCCGTGAAAAACTGTTTTTT.

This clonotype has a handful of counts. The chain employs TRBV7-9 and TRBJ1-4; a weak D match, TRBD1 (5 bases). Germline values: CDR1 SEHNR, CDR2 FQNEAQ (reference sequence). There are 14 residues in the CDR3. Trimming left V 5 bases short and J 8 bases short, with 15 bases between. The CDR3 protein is CASSPGPAREKLFF. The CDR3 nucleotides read TGTGCCAGCAGCCCGGGGCCCGCACGGGAAAAACTGTTTTTT.

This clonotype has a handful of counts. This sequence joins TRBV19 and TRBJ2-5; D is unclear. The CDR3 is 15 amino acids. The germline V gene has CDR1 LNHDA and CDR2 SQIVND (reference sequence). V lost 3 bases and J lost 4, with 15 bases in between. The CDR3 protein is CASSIGIEERETQYF. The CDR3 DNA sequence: TGTGCCAGTAGTATTGGGATAGAGGAGAGAGAGACCCAGTACTTC.

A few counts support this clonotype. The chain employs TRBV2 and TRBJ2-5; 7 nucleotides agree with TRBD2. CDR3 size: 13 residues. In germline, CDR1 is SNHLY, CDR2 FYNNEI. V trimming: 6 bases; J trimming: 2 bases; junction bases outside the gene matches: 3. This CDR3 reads CASREREQETQYF. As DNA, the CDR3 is TGTGCCAGCAGGGAGCGGGAACAAGAGACCCAGTACTTC. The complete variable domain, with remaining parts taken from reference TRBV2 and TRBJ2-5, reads EPEVTQTPSHQVTQMGQEVILRCVPISNHLYFYWYRQILGQKVEFLVSFYNNEISEKSEIFDDQFSVERPDGSNFTLKIRSTKLEDSAMYFCASREREQETQYFGPGTRLLVL.

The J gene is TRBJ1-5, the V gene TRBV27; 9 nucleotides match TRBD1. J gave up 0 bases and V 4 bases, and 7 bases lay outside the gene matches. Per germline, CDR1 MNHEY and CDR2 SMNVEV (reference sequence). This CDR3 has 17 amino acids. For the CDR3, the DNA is TGTGCCAGCAGTTCGGGACAGGGTAGCAATAGCAATCAGCCCCAGCATTTT. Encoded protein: CASSSGQGSNSNQPQHF.

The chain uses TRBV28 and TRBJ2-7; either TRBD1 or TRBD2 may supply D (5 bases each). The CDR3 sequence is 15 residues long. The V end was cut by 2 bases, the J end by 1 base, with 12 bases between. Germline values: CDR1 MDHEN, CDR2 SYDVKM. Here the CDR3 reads CASSLTGTPSYEQYF. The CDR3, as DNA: TGTGCCAGCAGTTTAACCGGGACGCCTTCCTACGAGCAGTACTTC. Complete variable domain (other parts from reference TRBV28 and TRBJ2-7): DVKVTQSSRYLVKRTGEKVFLECVQDMDHENMFWYRQDPGLGLRLIYFSYDVKMKEKGDIPEGYSVSREKKERFSLILESASTNQTSMYLCASSLTGTPSYEQYFGPGTRLTVT.

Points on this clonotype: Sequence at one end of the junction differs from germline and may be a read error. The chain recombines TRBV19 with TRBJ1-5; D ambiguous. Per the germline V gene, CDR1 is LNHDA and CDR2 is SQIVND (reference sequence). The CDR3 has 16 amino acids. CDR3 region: CAGSIEASRGNQPQHF. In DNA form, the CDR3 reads TGTGCCGGTAGTATAGAGGCATCCCGAGGCAATCAGCCCCAGCATTTT.

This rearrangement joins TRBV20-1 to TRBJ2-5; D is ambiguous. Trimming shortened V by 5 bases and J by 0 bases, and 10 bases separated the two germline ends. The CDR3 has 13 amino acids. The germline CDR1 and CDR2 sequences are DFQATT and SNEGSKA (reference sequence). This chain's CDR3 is CSAEKRDQETQYF. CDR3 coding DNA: TGCAGTGCTGAAAAGAGAGACCAAGAGACCCAGTACTTC.

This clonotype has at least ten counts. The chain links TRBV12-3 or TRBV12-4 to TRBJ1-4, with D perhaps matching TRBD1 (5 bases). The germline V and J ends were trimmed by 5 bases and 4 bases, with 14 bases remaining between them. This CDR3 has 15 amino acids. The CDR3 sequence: CASSPLGRNNEKLFF. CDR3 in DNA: TGTGCCAGCAGTCCTCTGGGACGGAATAATGAAAAACTGTTTTTT.

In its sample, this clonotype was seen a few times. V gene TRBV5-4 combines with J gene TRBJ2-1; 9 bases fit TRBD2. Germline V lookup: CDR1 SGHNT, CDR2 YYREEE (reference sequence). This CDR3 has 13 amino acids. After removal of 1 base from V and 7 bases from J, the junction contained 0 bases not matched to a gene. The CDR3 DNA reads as TGTGCCAGCAGCTTGACTAGCGGGAATGAGCAGTTCTTC. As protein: CASSLTSGNEQFF.

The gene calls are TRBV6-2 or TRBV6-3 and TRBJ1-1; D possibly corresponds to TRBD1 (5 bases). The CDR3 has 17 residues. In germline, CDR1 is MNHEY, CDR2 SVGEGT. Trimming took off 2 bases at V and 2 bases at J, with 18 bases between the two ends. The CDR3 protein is CASSYTWAAGDNTEAFF. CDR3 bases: TGTGCCAGCAGTTACACATGGGCAGCGGGGGACAACACTGAAGCTTTCTTT.

The CDR3 protein is CSVHTGYEQYF. CDR3 nucleotide sequence: TGCAGCGTCCATACAGGGTACGAGCAGTACTTC. The genes are TRBV29-1 and TRBJ2-7; D possibly corresponds to TRBD1 (6 bases). Germline lookup yields CDR1 SQVTM and CDR2 ANQGSEA. The CDR3 runs 11 residues. Trimming removed 6 bases at V and 4 bases at J, with 10 bases between.

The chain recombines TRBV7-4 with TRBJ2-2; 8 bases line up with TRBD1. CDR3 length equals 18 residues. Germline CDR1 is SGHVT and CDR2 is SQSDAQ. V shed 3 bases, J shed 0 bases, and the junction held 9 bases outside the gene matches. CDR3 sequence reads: CASSFTSGTGANTGELFF. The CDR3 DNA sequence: TGTGCCAGCAGCTTCACCTCCGGGACAGGCGCGAACACCGGGGAGCTGTTTTTT. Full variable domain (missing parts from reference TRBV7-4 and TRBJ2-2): GAGVSQSPRYKVAKRGRDVALRCDSISGHVTLYWYRQTLGQGSEVLTYSQSDAQRDKSGRPSGRFSAERPERSVSTLKIQRTEQGDSAVYLCASSFTSGTGANTGELFFGEGSRLTVL.

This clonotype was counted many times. CDR3 sequence reads: CASSETGTRSYEQYF. The DNA for the CDR3 is TGTGCCAGCAGTGAAACCGGGACGCGTTCCTACGAGCAGTACTTC. The chain is built from TRBV6-1 and TRBJ2-7, with D perhaps matching TRBD1 or TRBD2 (5 bases each). The V end was cut by 2 bases, the J end by 1 base, with 12 bases between. This CDR3 comprises 15 residues. Germline V gene data show CDR1 as MNHNS and CDR2 as SASEGT.